This section outlines one T cell receptor (beta chain) sequence together with its context. This specimen comes from a study of T cells expressing NK-cell markers. No DNA is given; TCRdb re-called the 5' RACE reads and lists each CDR3 protein once. This table lists about 430,000 distinct CDR3 sequences. The germline V gene encodes CDR1 KGHDR and CDR2 SFDVKD. This CDR3 has 15 residues. The receptor comes from a woman between 50 and 59 years old in good health. J is TRBJ2-1 and V is TRBV24-1; TCRdb's assignment of TRBD2 cannot be checked, as there is no DNA. The sequencing sample was made of blood T cells: a sorted CD56 or NKG2C T cell subset, CD4+ or CD8+ T cells, or bulk PBMC T cells (not recorded which). CDR3 protein: CATSDPGGGNNEQFF.